This entry lists 4 T cell receptor beta chains sequenced from one sample in a study of shared clonotypes between healthy human individuals. The protocol was immunoSEQ multiplex PCR, while the TCRdb copy is restricted to in-frame clones and leaves out a portion. This table has approximately 500,000 clones, over 60% appearing once. The sequencing input was PBMCs. The receptors stem from a woman aged 40 to 49 in good health. Some clones in this sample may be carry-over from other donors' samples.

The chain is built from TRBV30 and TRBJ1-5; a weak D match, TRBD1 (6 bases). The CDR3 contains 13 residues. Germline V gene sequence: CDR1 GTSNPN, CDR2 SVGIG (reference sequence). Trimming removed 4 bases from V and 4 bases from J, with 11 bases in between. CDR3 DNA: TGTGCCTGGAATGGGGGCCCGAATCAGCCCCAGCATTTT. Amino acid sequence: CAWNGGPNQPQHF. The full variable domain, rest sourced from reference TRBV30 and TRBJ1-5, is SQTIHQWPATLVQPVGSPLSLECTVEGTSNPNLYWYRQAAGRGLQLLFYSVGIGQISSEVPQNLSASRPQDRQFILSSKKLLLSDSGFYLCAWNGGPNQPQHFGDGTRLSIL.

This chain connects TRBV7-9 to TRBJ2-1; D call uncertain. V was pared by 5 bases and J by 7 bases, with 15 bases between. The CDR3 covers 14 residues. Per the germline V gene, CDR1 is SEHNR and CDR2 is FQNEAQ (reference sequence). CDR3 DNA: TGTGCCAGCAGCCCCGGAGACTCCCCTAATGAGCAGTTCTTC. It is translated as CASSPGDSPNEQFF.

The J gene is TRBJ2-2, the V gene TRBV15; 8 bases align to TRBD2. With 3 bases clipped from V and 5 bases from J, the junction kept 11 bases outside the gene matches. The CDR3 is 17 amino acids. Looked up from germline, CDR1 is LNHNV and CDR2 is YYDKDF (reference sequence). CDR3 DNA: TGTGCCACCAGCAGGCCTCTAAGTCGCGGGAGGACCGGGGAGCTGTTTTTT. This encodes CATSRPLSRGRTGELFF.

This rearrangement joins TRBV5-4 to TRBJ2-1; 15 nucleotides match TRBD2. Per the germline V gene, CDR1 is SGHNT and CDR2 is YYREEE (reference sequence). This CDR3 is 15 amino acids long. Trimming removed 5 bases from V and 7 bases from J; junction bases left unmatched: 4. CDR3 nucleotides: TGTGCCAGCAGTCCAGGACTAGCGGGAGGGAATGAGCAGTTCTTC. Translation: CASSPGLAGGNEQFF.